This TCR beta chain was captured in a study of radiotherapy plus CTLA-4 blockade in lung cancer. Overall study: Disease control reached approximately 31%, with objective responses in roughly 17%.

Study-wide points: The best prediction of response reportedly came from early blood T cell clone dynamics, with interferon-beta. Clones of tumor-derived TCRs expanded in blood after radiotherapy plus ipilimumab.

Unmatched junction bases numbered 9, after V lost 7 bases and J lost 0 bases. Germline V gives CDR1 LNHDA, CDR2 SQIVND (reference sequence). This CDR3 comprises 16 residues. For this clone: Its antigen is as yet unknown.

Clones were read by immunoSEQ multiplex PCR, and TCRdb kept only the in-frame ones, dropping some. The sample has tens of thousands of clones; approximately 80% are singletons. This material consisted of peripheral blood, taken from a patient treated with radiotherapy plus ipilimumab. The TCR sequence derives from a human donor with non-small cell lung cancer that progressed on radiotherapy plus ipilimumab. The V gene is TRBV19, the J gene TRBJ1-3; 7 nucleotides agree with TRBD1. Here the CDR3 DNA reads TGTGCCAGTACGCCAGGGGGGGCTTTCTCTGGAAACACCATATATTTT. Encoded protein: CASTPGGAFSGNTIYF.